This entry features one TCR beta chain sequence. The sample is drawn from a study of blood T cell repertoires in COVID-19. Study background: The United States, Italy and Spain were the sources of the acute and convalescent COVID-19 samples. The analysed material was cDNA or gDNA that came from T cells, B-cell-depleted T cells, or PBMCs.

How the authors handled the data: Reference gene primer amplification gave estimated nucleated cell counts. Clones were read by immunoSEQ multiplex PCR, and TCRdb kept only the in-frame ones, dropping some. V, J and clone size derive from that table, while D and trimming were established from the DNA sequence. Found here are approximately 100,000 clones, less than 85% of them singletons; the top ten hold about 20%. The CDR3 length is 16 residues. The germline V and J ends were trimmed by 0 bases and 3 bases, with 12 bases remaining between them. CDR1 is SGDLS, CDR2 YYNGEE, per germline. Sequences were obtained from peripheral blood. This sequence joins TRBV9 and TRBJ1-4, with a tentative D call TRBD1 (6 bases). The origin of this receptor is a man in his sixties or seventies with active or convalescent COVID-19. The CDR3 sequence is CASSVGQGSANEKLFF. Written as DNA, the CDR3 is TGTGCCAGCAGCGTAGGTCAGGGGAGTGCTAATGAAAAACTGTTTTTT.